These 21 T cell receptor beta chains share one sample of origin, sequenced in a study of blood T cell repertoires in COVID-19. Some clones are missing from TCRdb's copy, which holds only in-frame ones; the method was immunoSEQ multiplex PCR. Of about 120,000 clones listed, around 81% are singletons. The sample taken for sequencing was peripheral blood. The receptor set was obtained from a man between 65 and 85 years old with acute or convalescent COVID-19.

The V gene is TRBV5-8, the J gene TRBJ1-6; 8 bases align to TRBD1. This CDR3 spans 15 amino acids. CDR1 SGHTS and CDR2 YDEGEE come from the germline V gene. After removal of 0 bases from V and 8 bases from J, the junction contained 4 bases not matched to a gene. DNA of the CDR3: TGTGCCAGCAGCTTGGCCCCGACAGGGGATTCACCCCTCCACTTT. Translating it yields CASSLAPTGDSPLHF.

The CDR3 bases are TGCGCCAGCAGCTTGGAGTCGAGCGGGGGTGGTGGGGAGACCCAGTACTTC. Translation gives CASSLESSGGGGETQYF. The V call is TRBV5-1, the J call TRBJ2-5; 8 bases match TRBD2. Germline CDR1 and CDR2: SGHRS and YFSETQ. Trimming cost V 0 bases and J 5 bases; bases outside gene matches: 12. CDR3 size: 17 residues. Full variable domain (outside the CDR3, taken from reference TRBV5-1 and TRBJ2-5): KAGVTQTPRYLIKTRGQQVTLSCSPISGHRSVSWYQQTPGQGLQFLFEYFSETQRNKGNFPGRFSGRQFSNSRSEMNVSTLELGDSALYLCASSLESSGGGGETQYFGPGTRLLVL.

V is TRBV2 and J is TRBJ2-5; the D gene is possibly TRBD1 (5 bases). V was cut by 4 bases and J by 5 bases, with 14 bases left in between. Germline values: CDR1 SNHLY, CDR2 FYNNEI. CDR3 length: 14 residues. In nucleotides, the CDR3 is TGTGCCAGCAGTGTATCTGTGGGGCTTGAGACCCAGTACTTC. Translating gives CASSVSVGLETQYF.

The chain uses TRBV3-1 (or the pseudogene TRBV3-2) and TRBJ2-2; 9 positions agree with TRBD2. The germline V gene encodes CDR1 LGHDT and CDR2 YNNKEL (reference sequence). V lost 3 bases and J lost 3; bases outside the gene matches: 8. The CDR3 spans 17 residues. The CDR3 is CASSQVAGGRHTGELFF. As DNA, the CDR3 is TGTGCCAGCAGCCAGGTGGCGGGGGGGCGGCACACCGGGGAGCTGTTTTTT.

The chain carries TRBV15 and TRBJ1-1; 7 bases are a match to TRBD1. Germline trimming cut 5 bases from V and 8 bases from J; bases unmatched to any gene: 5. CDR1 is LNHNV, CDR2 YYDKDF, per germline (reference sequence). This CDR3 region has 12 residues. CDR3 nucleotides: TGTGCCACCAGCCGACTCAGGGGGGAAGCTTTCTTT. This codes for CATSRLRGEAFF.

This clone has just a few counts. This sample includes further DNA sequences coding for the same CDR3. The genes are TRBV7-2 and TRBJ2-1; D not certain. Germline CDR1 is SGHTA and CDR2 is FQGNSA. V shed 4 bases and J shed 1 base, with 11 bases lying between them. The CDR3 loop spans 15 amino acids. Written as DNA, the CDR3 is TGTGCCAGCAGCTCCCAGCGCCTATCCTACAATGAGCAGTTCTTC. Its translation: CASSSQRLSYNEQFF.

CDR3 nucleotide sequence: TGTGCCATGGCGGCTAGCGGGGGAGAGACCCAGTACTTC. This translates into CAMAASGGETQYF. V gene TRBV6-5 combines with J gene TRBJ2-5, with 10 nucleotides matching TRBD2. This CDR3 contains 13 residues. CDR1 and CDR2 (germline): MNHEY, SVGAGI. V lost 10 bases to trimming and J lost 4 bases; unmatched junction nucleotides: 6.

V gene TRBV15 combines with J gene TRBJ2-1, with 15 bases matching TRBD2. Germline CDR1 LNHNV, CDR2 YYDKDF (reference sequence). Trimming at V came to 2 bases and at J to 4 bases, leaving 12 bases not matched to a gene. There are 20 residues in the CDR3. CDR3 amino acids: CATSRSTGLAGGSGYNEQFF. The CDR3 DNA sequence: TGTGCCACCAGCAGATCAACGGGACTAGCGGGGGGCTCAGGGTACAATGAGCAGTTCTTC.

V gene TRBV4-1 combines with J gene TRBJ1-1, with 12 nucleotides matching TRBD1. The germline CDR1 and CDR2 sequences are MGHRA and YSYEKL. The CDR3 covers 17 residues. Trimming removed 4 bases from V and 5 bases from J; junction bases left unmatched: 11. The CDR3 is CASSRSGTGGLWTEAFF. CDR3 nucleotides: TGCGCCAGCAGCCGCTCCGGGACAGGGGGCTTATGGACTGAAGCTTTCTTT.

This rearrangement joins TRBV11-2 to TRBJ2-3, with 9 bases matching TRBD2. The CDR3 spans 15 residues. The V segment lost 2 bases and the J segment 7 bases; nucleotides outside the gene matches: 7. Germline V gives CDR1 SGHAT, CDR2 FQNNGV. The chain's CDR3 is CASSLNSGGHNTQYF. Here the CDR3 DNA reads TGTGCCAGCAGCTTAAATAGCGGGGGCCACAATACGCAGTATTTT.

This clone was detected a few times. The gene calls are TRBV14 and TRBJ2-5; 12 nucleotides align to TRBD1. The V gene's germline CDR1 is SGHDN and CDR2 FVKESK. V was clipped by 4 bases and J by 4 bases; unmatched bases: 7. The CDR3 is 16 amino acids. The CDR3 region is CASSPGTGGAGETQYF. CDR3 DNA sequence: TGTGCCAGCAGCCCTGGGACAGGGGGCGCAGGAGAGACCCAGTACTTC. Complete variable domain (other parts from reference TRBV14 and TRBJ2-5): EAGVTQFPSHSVIEKGQTVTLRCDPISGHDNLYWYRRVMGKEIKFLLHFVKESKQDESGMPNNRFLAERTGGTYSTLKVQPAELEDSGVYFCASSPGTGGAGETQYFGPGTRLLVL.

The gene calls are TRBV5-8 and TRBJ2-1; a possible D gene is TRBD1 (5 bases). Germline CDR1 and CDR2: SGHTS and YDEGEE. CDR3 size: 14 residues. Trimming left V 0 bases short and J 3 bases short, with 7 bases between. The CDR3 DNA reads as TGTGCCAGCAGCTTGGGGACACTCTACAATGAGCAGTTCTTC. Protein: CASSLGTLYNEQFF. The whole variable domain, remainder taken from reference TRBV5-8 and TRBJ2-1, is EAGVTQSPTHLIKTRGQQATLRCSPISGHTSVYWYQQALGLGLQFLLWYDEGEERNRGNFPPRFSGRQFPNYSSELNVNALELEDSALYLCASSLGTLYNEQFFGPGTRLTVL.

The chain joins TRBV5-1 to TRBJ1-1; a possible D gene is TRBD1 (5 bases). Between the trimmed V and J ends, which lost 5 bases and 0 bases, there was a span of 5 bases. The CDR3 sequence is 12 residues long. Per the germline V gene, CDR1 is SGHRS and CDR2 is YFSETQ. The CDR3 sequence is CASRDMNTEAFF. CDR3 in DNA: TGCGCCAGCAGGGACATGAACACTGAAGCTTTCTTT.

Written as DNA, the CDR3 is TGTGCCAGCAGCTTAGGGGACAGGGACGGCTACACCTTC. As protein: CASSLGDRDGYTF. The V and J genes are TRBV7-9 and TRBJ1-2; 9 bases map to TRBD1. The V segment lost 1 base and the J segment 8 bases; nucleotides outside the gene matches: 2. The CDR3 runs 13 residues. Germline assignment: CDR1 SEHNR and CDR2 FQNEAQ (reference sequence).

The chain employs TRBV18 and TRBJ1-5; perhaps TRBD1 as D (6 bases). CDR1 KGHSH and CDR2 LQKENI come from the germline V gene. CDR3 length: 14 amino acids. The germline V and J ends were trimmed by 2 bases and 4 bases, with 9 bases remaining between them. The chain's CDR3 is CASSPRTANQPQHF. The CDR3 nucleotides are TGTGCCAGCTCACCAAGGACAGCAAATCAGCCCCAGCATTTT.

This sequence joins TRBV4-2 and TRBJ1-1; TRBD1 matches at 7 bases. CDR3 length: 15 amino acids. J gave up 3 bases and V 3 bases, and 7 bases lay outside the gene matches. Per the germline V gene, CDR1 is LGHNA and CDR2 is YNFKEQ. The CDR3 loop reads CASSQEDREDTEAFF. CDR3 bases: TGTGCCAGCAGCCAGGAAGACAGGGAGGACACTGAAGCTTTCTTT.

The chain employs TRBV6-2 or TRBV6-3 and TRBJ2-7; a possible D gene is TRBD2 (7 bases). CDR3 length equals 15 residues. Trimming shortened V by 5 bases and J by 1 base, and 15 bases separated the two germline ends. In germline, CDR1 is MNHEY, CDR2 SVGEGT. The chain's CDR3 is CASSRTGGPSYEQYF. CDR3 DNA: TGTGCCAGCAGTAGGACCGGGGGGCCGTCCTACGAGCAGTACTTC.

The chain carries TRBV4-2 and TRBJ1-2; D not resolved. Germline V lookup: CDR1 LGHNA, CDR2 YNFKEQ. CDR3 size: 13 residues. The V end was cut by 0 bases, the J end by 4 bases, with 6 bases between. CDR3 in DNA: TGTGCCAGCAGCCAAGAACAGACCTATGGCTACACCTTC. Translation: CASSQEQTYGYTF.

The CDR3 reads CASSYGTARRETQYF. The CDR3 region has the DNA TGTGCCAGCAGTTACGGGACAGCAAGGCGGGAGACCCAGTACTTC. V is TRBV6-2 or TRBV6-3 and J is TRBJ2-5; TRBD1 matches at 7 bases. The CDR3 sequence is 15 residues long. Germline V gene sequence: CDR1 MNHEY, CDR2 SVGEGT. The V segment lost 2 bases and the J segment 5 bases; nucleotides outside the gene matches: 8.

The chain recombines TRBV6-1 with TRBJ1-5; a weak D match, TRBD1 (6 bases). There are 14 residues in the CDR3. V was shortened by 5 bases and J by 0 bases, with 8 bases between the two germline ends. CDR1 is MNHNS and CDR2 is SASEGT in the germline V gene. DNA for the CDR3: TGTGCCAGCAGTAGACAGGTTAGCAATCAGCCCCAGCATTTT. Its translation: CASSRQVSNQPQHF.

The chain has TRBV27 and TRBJ2-1, with 8 bases matching TRBD2. V was clipped by 5 bases and J by 8 bases; unmatched bases: 11. CDR1 is MNHEY, CDR2 SMNVEV, per germline (reference sequence). The CDR3 sequence is 15 residues long. CDR3 sequence (DNA): TGTGCCAGCAGTCCATGGCCCCGCGGGGGGCATGAGCAGTTCTTC. Amino acid sequence: CASSPWPRGGHEQFF.